Shown below are 30 T cell receptor beta chains from a single sample sequenced in a study of blood T cell repertoires in COVID-19. Produced via immunoSEQ multiplex PCR; TCRdb's table is partial and in-frame only. The sample lists more than 300,000 clones, roughly 85% occurring once. The sample taken for sequencing was PBMCs or T cells enriched from blood (not recorded which). Receptors originate from a woman aged 25 to 39 who had recovered from COVID-19.

The chain has TRBV30 and TRBJ2-5, with TRBD1 identical over 8 bases. The CDR3 spans 15 residues. CDR1 and CDR2 from the germline V gene are GTSNPN and SVGIG (reference sequence). Trimming cost V 3 bases and J 2 bases; bases outside gene matches: 8. DNA for the CDR3: TGTGCCTGGAGCCCGATTACAGGGGGACAAGAGACCCAGTACTTC. Amino acid sequence: CAWSPITGGQETQYF.

This chain uses TRBV2 with TRBJ1-5; no clear D gene. V lost 10 bases to trimming and J lost 9 bases, with 19 bases between them. This CDR3 has 13 residues. Per the germline V gene, CDR1 is SNHLY and CDR2 is FYNNEI. The CDR3 sequence is CATKTRAWAPQHF. The CDR3 nucleotides read TGTGCCACCAAGACGCGGGCCTGGGCGCCCCAGCATTTT.

The J gene is TRBJ1-1, the V gene TRBV19, with D tentatively TRBD1 (6 bases). Germline lookup yields CDR1 LNHDA and CDR2 SQIVND (reference sequence). The CDR3 sequence is 17 residues long. The V gene lost 4 bases and the J gene lost 0 bases, with 18 bases spanning the gap. CDR3 residues: CASSTEQGRWVNTEAFF. The DNA for the CDR3 is TGTGCCAGTAGTACGGAACAGGGTAGATGGGTGAACACTGAAGCTTTCTTT. Full variable domain (missing parts from reference TRBV19 and TRBJ1-1): DGGITQSPKYLFRKEGQNVTLSCEQNLNHDAMYWYRQDPGQGLRLIYYSQIVNDFQKGDIAEGYSVSREKKESFPLTVTSAQKNPTAFYLCASSTEQGRWVNTEAFFGQGTRLTVV.

The chain links TRBV6-5 to TRBJ1-2; the match to TRBD1 covers 11 bases. Unmatched junction bases numbered 6, after V lost 5 bases and J lost 7 bases. The CDR3 covers 14 residues. Germline V gives CDR1 MNHEY, CDR2 SVGAGI. The CDR3 sequence: CASSQPGTGGGYTF. Written as DNA, the CDR3 is TGTGCCAGCAGTCAACCGGGGACAGGGGGTGGCTACACCTTC.

V usage is TRBV21-1 and J usage is TRBJ1-1. TRBV21-1 is recorded as a pseudogene. CDR3 length: 14 amino acids. CDR3 nucleotide sequence: TGTGCCAATACACCCACCGGGGTTAACACTGAAGCTTTCTTT. Its protein is CANTPTGVNTEAFF.

J is TRBJ1-2 and V is TRBV12-3 or TRBV12-4; D is uncertain. This CDR3 is 13 amino acids long. Deletions cut 1 base from V and 4 bases from J, with 7 bases between. Here the CDR3 DNA reads TGTGCCAGCAGTTTAGGGGGAGGCTATGGCTACACCTTC. Translated: CASSLGGGYGYTF.

The chain uses TRBV5-4 and TRBJ2-3, with 11 nucleotides matching TRBD2. Trimming at V came to 0 bases and at J to 5 bases, leaving 8 bases not matched to a gene. Germline V gene lookup returns CDR1 SGHNT and CDR2 YYREEE (reference sequence). The CDR3 consists of 17 residues. In nucleotides, the CDR3 is TGTGCCAGCAGCTTGGGTACTAGCGGGGGAGGTCTAGATACGCAGTATTTT. Its translation: CASSLGTSGGGLDTQYF.

The chain joins TRBV7-3 to TRBJ2-1; TRBD2 agrees at 9 bases. The length of the CDR3 is 15 residues. Germline loops: CDR1 SGHTA, CDR2 FQGTGA. V trimming: 2 bases; J trimming: 3 bases; junction bases outside the gene matches: 2. The CDR3, as DNA: TGTGCCAGCAGCTTAGCGGGGGGGCTCTACAATGAGCAGTTCTTC. Translated, it gives CASSLAGGLYNEQFF.

In nucleotides, the CDR3 is TGTGCCAGCAGCCAGGGGTCCGGGACACCAACCTACGAGCAGTACTTC. Translated: CASSQGSGTPTYEQYF. The chain combines TRBV4-2 with TRBJ2-7; D might be TRBD1 (6 bases). The CDR3 contains 16 residues. V lost 3 bases to trimming and J lost 2 bases, with 17 bases between them. Germline assignment: CDR1 LGHNA and CDR2 YNFKEQ.

This chain uses TRBV11-2 with TRBJ2-1; tentative D call: TRBD1 (6 bases). Germline V lookup: CDR1 SGHAT, CDR2 FQNNGV. This CDR3 is 15 amino acids long. Deletions cut 5 bases from V and 4 bases from J, with 15 bases between. CDR3 sequence (DNA): TGTGCCAGCAGCCGAAGCCGGACAGAGTACAATGAGCAGTTCTTC. Encoded protein: CASSRSRTEYNEQFF.

The chain joins TRBV5-1 to TRBJ2-2, with TRBD1 matching 11 bases. V trimming: 3 bases; J trimming: 4 bases; junction bases outside the gene matches: 11. The CDR3 contains 18 residues. Per germline, CDR1 SGHRS and CDR2 YFSETQ. The CDR3 protein is CASSSSRDRGFGTGELFF. CDR3 nucleotides: TGCGCCAGCAGCTCGTCCCGGGACAGGGGGTTCGGCACCGGGGAGCTGTTTTTT.

CDR3 amino acids: CASSVSGTQYF. The CDR3 DNA reads TGTGCCAGTAGTGTTTCCGGTACGCAGTATTTT. V gene TRBV19 combines with J gene TRBJ2-3; no clear D. V lost 5 bases and J lost 8, with 8 bases in between. Germline V gene lookup returns CDR1 LNHDA and CDR2 SQIVND (reference sequence). CDR3 length equals 11 residues.

The chain couples TRBV5-1 to TRBJ2-1; possibly TRBD1 for D (6 bases). Between the trimmed V and J ends, which lost 0 bases and 10 bases, there was a span of 8 bases. The V gene's germline CDR1 is SGHRS and CDR2 YFSETQ. The length of the CDR3 is 12 residues. In DNA form, the CDR3 reads TGCGCCAGCAGCTTGGACAGGGAAGAGCAGTTCTTC. Its translation is CASSLDREEQFF.

J is TRBJ1-6 and V is TRBV18, with D perhaps matching TRBD1 (5 bases). Trimming removed 6 bases at V and 9 bases at J, with 15 bases between. This CDR3 has 14 residues. Germline CDR1 KGHSH, CDR2 LQKENI. The CDR3 loop reads CASSPMGQGSPLHF. In DNA form, the CDR3 reads TGTGCCAGCTCCCCCATGGGGCAGGGTTCACCCCTCCACTTT. Together with reference TRBV18 and TRBJ1-6, the CDR3 gives the full variable domain: NAGVMQNPRHLVRRRGQEARLRCSPMKGHSHVYWYRQLPEEGLKFMVYLQKENIIDESGMPKERFSAEFPKEGPSILRIQQVVRGDSAAYFCASSPMGQGSPLHFGNGTRLTVT.

The chain links TRBV7-8 to TRBJ1-1; 10 bases map to TRBD1. This CDR3 is 16 amino acids long. V shed 5 bases and J 4 bases; nucleotides not matched to a gene: 10. Per germline, CDR1 SGHVS and CDR2 FQNEAQ. DNA for the CDR3: TGTGCCAGCAGCCCAACCCAGGGACAGGGGAGCACTGAAGCTTTCTTT. Translated, it gives CASSPTQGQGSTEAFF.

Here the CDR3 DNA reads TGTGCCAGCAGCTTATATGGGGTGGGGACAGGGTACGAGCAGTACTTC. Translated: CASSLYGVGTGYEQYF. This chain connects TRBV7-3 to TRBJ2-7, with 9 bases matching TRBD1. This CDR3 contains 16 residues. Unmatched junction bases numbered 9, after V lost 2 bases and J lost 4 bases. Looked up from germline, CDR1 is SGHTA and CDR2 is FQGTGA.

The chain carries TRBV19 and TRBJ1-2; D perhaps matches TRBD1 (5 bases). CDR1 LNHDA and CDR2 SQIVND come from the germline V gene (reference sequence). There are 14 residues in the CDR3. V dropped 1 base and J dropped 8 bases, with 14 bases sitting between them. The CDR3 sequence is CASSIGFGAGGYTF. CDR3 in DNA: TGTGCCAGTAGTATAGGGTTTGGGGCTGGAGGCTACACCTTC.

This clone has only one observation. The rearrangement joins TRBV6-5 to TRBJ2-5; tentative D call: TRBD1 (6 bases). The V and J ends lost 6 bases and 7 bases respectively, with 18 bases between them. The CDR3 has 14 residues. CDR1 and CDR2 from the germline V gene are MNHEY and SVGAGI. The DNA of the CDR3 is TGTGCCAGCAGCGCGCCACAGGGATTCGGGACCCAGTACTTC. This gives the protein CASSAPQGFGTQYF.

The chain combines TRBV30 with TRBJ1-2, with 9 bases that match TRBD1. V shed 4 bases, J shed 7 bases, and the junction held 7 bases outside the gene matches. Germline CDR1 is GTSNPN and CDR2 is SVGIG (reference sequence). The CDR3 is made up of 13 amino acids. The CDR3 coding sequence is TGTGCCTGGACCTCAGACAGGGGGGTTGGCTACACCTTC. Protein: CAWTSDRGVGYTF. Variable domain in full (rest from reference TRBV30 and TRBJ1-2): SQTIHQWPATLVQPVGSPLSLECTVEGTSNPNLYWYRQAAGRGLQLLFYSVGIGQISSEVPQNLSASRPQDRQFILSSKKLLLSDSGFYLCAWTSDRGVGYTFGSGTRLTVV.

The chain couples TRBV7-2 to TRBJ2-1; D unresolved. The V gene lost 5 bases and the J gene lost 0 bases, with 5 bases spanning the gap. The germline gives CDR1 SGHTA, CDR2 FQGNSA. The CDR3 runs to 13 residues. CDR3 sequence reads: CASSPSSYNEQFF. The CDR3 DNA reads TGTGCCAGCAGCCCGAGCTCCTACAATGAGCAGTTCTTC.

This clone was picked up one time. The genes are TRBV18 and TRBJ1-2, with D perhaps matching TRBD1 (6 bases). Trimming removed 2 bases from V and 3 bases from J, with 10 bases in between. The CDR3 loop spans 14 amino acids. The germline V gene has CDR1 KGHSH and CDR2 LQKENI. As DNA, the CDR3 is TGTGCCAGCTCACCAGTACACAGGGACTATGGCTACACCTTC. Amino acid sequence: CASSPVHRDYGYTF. The complete variable domain, with remaining parts taken from reference TRBV18 and TRBJ1-2, reads NAGVMQNPRHLVRRRGQEARLRCSPMKGHSHVYWYRQLPEEGLKFMVYLQKENIIDESGMPKERFSAEFPKEGPSILRIQQVVRGDSAAYFCASSPVHRDYGYTFGSGTRLTVV.

CDR3 region: CATSAAGSYNEQFF. In nucleotides, the CDR3 is TGTGCCACCAGTGCCGCGGGGTCCTACAATGAGCAGTTCTTC. V is TRBV24-1 and J is TRBJ2-1, with D possibly TRBD2 on 6 matching bases. Trimming shortened V by 5 bases and J by 1 base, and 8 bases separated the two germline ends. The CDR3 is 14 residues long. CDR1 KGHDR and CDR2 SFDVKD come from the germline V gene.

V usage is TRBV4-3 and J usage is TRBJ2-1; 7 bases align to TRBD1. This CDR3 is 14 amino acids long. V lost 6 bases to trimming and J lost 4 bases; unmatched junction nucleotides: 6. The V gene's germline CDR1 is LGHNA and CDR2 YSLEER. The CDR3 is CASRTGTAYNEQFF. CDR3 coding DNA: TGCGCCAGCAGAACCGGGACAGCATACAATGAGCAGTTCTTC.

The chain combines TRBV5-6 with TRBJ1-1; 8 nucleotides align to TRBD1. V was clipped by 4 bases and J by 0 bases; unmatched bases: 2. Germline values: CDR1 SGHDT, CDR2 YYEEEE. The CDR3 has 14 amino acids. CDR3 amino acids: CASSLRGLNTEAFF. In DNA, the CDR3 is TGTGCCAGCAGCCTCAGGGGGCTGAACACTGAAGCTTTCTTT.

The CDR3 nucleotides read TGTGCCAGCAGCCAAGACTACGGCGGAGAGACCCAGTACTTC. It yields the protein CASSQDYGGETQYF. The chain couples TRBV7-6 to TRBJ2-5; D perhaps matches TRBD2 (5 bases). CDR1 is SGHVS and CDR2 is FNYEAQ in the germline V gene. The CDR3 sequence is 14 residues long. V was pared by 5 bases and J by 4 bases, with 14 bases between.

The CDR3 DNA follows: TGTGCCAGCAGCCGGGGAACCGGGGAGCTGTTTTTT. This gives the protein CASSRGTGELFF. This sequence joins TRBV13 and TRBJ2-2; perhaps TRBD2 as D (5 bases). The V end was cut by 5 bases, the J end by 5 bases, with 6 bases between. The CDR3 runs 12 residues. Germline CDR1 and CDR2: PRHDT and FYEKMQ (reference sequence).

The rearrangement uses TRBV19 and TRBJ1-1, with a weak D call TRBD1 (5 bases). Germline lookup yields CDR1 LNHDA and CDR2 SQIVND (reference sequence). This CDR3 is built from 13 residues. V was shortened by 3 bases and J by 7 bases, with 12 bases between the two germline ends. The CDR3 protein is CASSMVRGGEAFF. CDR3 DNA sequence: TGTGCCAGTAGTATGGTAAGGGGCGGTGAAGCTTTCTTT. The whole variable domain, remainder taken from reference TRBV19 and TRBJ1-1, is DGGITQSPKYLFRKEGQNVTLSCEQNLNHDAMYWYRQDPGQGLRLIYYSQIVNDFQKGDIAEGYSVSREKKESFPLTVTSAQKNPTAFYLCASSMVRGGEAFFGQGTRLTVV.

The chain employs TRBV5-4 and TRBJ2-2; TRBD1 matches at 8 bases. The V gene end was trimmed by 3 bases and the J gene end by 4 bases; junction bases not matched to a gene: 5. The CDR3 runs 15 residues. Germline-derived CDR1 and CDR2 are SGHNT and YYREEE (reference sequence). The CDR3: CASSWGQDPTGELFF. As DNA, the CDR3 is TGTGCCAGCAGCTGGGGACAGGATCCCACCGGGGAGCTGTTTTTT.

The chain carries TRBV4-2 and TRBJ2-5; D is perhaps TRBD1 (6 bases). V lost 0 bases, J lost 3 bases, and 14 bases lay in between. This CDR3 spans 16 amino acids. From germline, CDR1 is LGHNA and CDR2 YNFKEQ. The CDR3 loop is CASSQDSGVVEETQYF. The CDR3 bases are TGTGCCAGCAGCCAAGATTCAGGGGTTGTCGAAGAGACCCAGTACTTC.

The chain uses TRBV27 and TRBJ2-5; 16 bases fit TRBD2. In germline, CDR1 is MNHEY, CDR2 SMNVEV (reference sequence). CDR3 length: 17 residues. The trim removed 5 bases at V and 4 bases at J, leaving 7 bases unmatched. The CDR3 loop reads CASSPGTSGGARETQYF. The CDR3 DNA is TGTGCCAGCAGTCCCGGGACTAGCGGGGGGGCCAGAGAGACCCAGTACTTC.